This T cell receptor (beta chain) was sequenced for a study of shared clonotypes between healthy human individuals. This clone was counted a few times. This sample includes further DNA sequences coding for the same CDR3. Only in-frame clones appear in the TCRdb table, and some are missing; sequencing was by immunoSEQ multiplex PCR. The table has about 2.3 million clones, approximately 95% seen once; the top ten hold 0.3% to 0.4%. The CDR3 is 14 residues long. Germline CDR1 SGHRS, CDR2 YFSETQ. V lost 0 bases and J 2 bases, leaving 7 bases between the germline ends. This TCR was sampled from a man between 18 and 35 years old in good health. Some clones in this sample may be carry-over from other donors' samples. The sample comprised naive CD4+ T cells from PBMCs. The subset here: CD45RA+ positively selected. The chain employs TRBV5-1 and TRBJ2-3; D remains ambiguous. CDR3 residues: CASSLGQTTDTQYF. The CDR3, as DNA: TGCGCCAGCAGCTTGGGGCAGACCACAGATACGCAGTATTTT.